Presented here are 14 T cell receptor beta chains from one specimen sequenced in a study of long-term antiretroviral therapy in people with HIV. Samples were assayed with immunoSEQ v3.0 at survey level. Only in-frame clones appear in the TCRdb table, and some are missing; sequencing was by immunoSEQ multiplex PCR. Here the sample spans 34,000 or so clones, around 85% being singletons. The specimen was unsorted PBMCs, collected about 3.5 years after starting antiretroviral therapy. These receptors originate from a man younger than 30 with HIV.

This chain joins TRBV7-2 and TRBJ2-7; 11 nucleotides match TRBD2. Germline V gene data show CDR1 as SGHTA and CDR2 as FQGNSA. After removal of 5 bases from V and 6 bases from J, the junction contained 12 bases not matched to a gene. The length of the CDR3 is 16 residues. The CDR3 region has the DNA TGTGCCAGCAGCCCGGGACTAGCGGTCCTAGAGGGCGAGCAGTACTTC. Translated: CASSPGLAVLEGEQYF.

This clone was seen only once. The chain links TRBV11-2 to TRBJ2-6; TRBD1 might be the D (5 bases). Looked up from germline, CDR1 is SGHAT and CDR2 is FQNNGV. The CDR3 extends over 15 amino acids. Trimming removed 0 bases from V and 3 bases from J, with 6 bases in between. DNA for the CDR3: TGTGCCAGCAGCTTAGAGGGGCTTGGGGCCAACGTCCTGACTTTC. This codes for CASSLEGLGANVLTF.

The chain recombines TRBV27 with TRBJ1-5; TRBD1 might be the D (6 bases). In germline, CDR1 is MNHEY, CDR2 SMNVEV (reference sequence). V was clipped by 8 bases and J by 4 bases, with 12 bases between them. This CDR3 has 13 amino acids. In DNA form, the CDR3 reads TGTGCCAGCTGGAACAGGGATAATCAGCCCCAGCATTTT. Translating it yields CASWNRDNQPQHF.

The rearrangement uses TRBV9 and TRBJ1-4, with TRBD1 as a possible D gene (5 bases). The CDR3 spans 15 residues. CDR1 SGDLS and CDR2 YYNGEE come from the germline V gene. Trimming shortened V by 0 bases and J by 8 bases, and 14 bases separated the two germline ends. The CDR3 is CASSVVSGGREKLFF. CDR3 in DNA: TGTGCCAGCAGCGTAGTATCCGGGGGACGAGAAAAACTGTTTTTT.

The chain couples TRBV7-9 to TRBJ2-3; D might be TRBD1 or TRBD2, each matching 6 bases. V was clipped by 7 bases and J by 3 bases, with 17 bases between them. This CDR3 comprises 15 residues. Germline V CDR1 and CDR2: SEHNR, FQNEAQ (reference sequence). CDR3 in amino acids: CASILTGGRTDTQYF. CDR3 bases: TGTGCCAGCATCCTGACTGGGGGGCGAACAGATACGCAGTATTTT. Full variable domain (outside the CDR3, taken from reference TRBV7-9 and TRBJ2-3): DTGVSQNPRHKITKRGQNVTFRCDPISEHNRLYWYRQTLGQGPEFLTYFQNEAQLEKSRLLSDRFSAERPKGSFSTLEIQRTEQGDSAMYLCASILTGGRTDTQYFGPGTRLTVL.

This chain joins TRBV19 and TRBJ1-4; D remains ambiguous. Germline CDR1 and CDR2: LNHDA and SQIVND (reference sequence). This CDR3 is 13 amino acids long. Trimming took off 7 bases at V and 0 bases at J, with 6 bases between the two ends. The CDR3 protein is CASTLATNEKLFF. DNA of the CDR3: TGTGCCAGTACGCTGGCAACTAATGAAAAACTGTTTTTT.

The genes are TRBV7-6 and TRBJ2-5; 9 nucleotides line up with TRBD2. V trimming: 8 bases; J trimming: 11 bases; junction bases outside the gene matches: 6. Germline CDR1 reads SGHVS; CDR2 reads FNYEAQ. CDR3 length: 11 residues. CDR3 DNA: TGTGCCAGCGGGGGGACTAGCCCTCAGTACTTC. Encoded protein: CASGGTSPQYF.

The rearrangement joins TRBV6-6 to TRBJ2-3; 9 nucleotides line up with TRBD1. CDR3 length equals 14 residues. Losses at the gene ends were 5 bases for V and 4 bases for J; bases not matched to a gene: 4. The V gene's germline CDR1 is MNHNY and CDR2 SVGAGI (reference sequence). CDR3 nucleotides: TGTGCCAGCAGTCCGGGACAGGGCCCAGATACGCAGTATTTT. It is translated as CASSPGQGPDTQYF.

This clone has only one observation. This sequence joins TRBV5-6 and TRBJ1-5, with TRBD1 as a possible D gene (6 bases). CDR1 and CDR2 (germline): SGHDT, YYEEEE. Trimming removed 4 bases at V and 7 bases at J, with 18 bases between. CDR3 length: 15 amino acids. This CDR3 reads CASSRRGNSIQPQHF. The CDR3, as DNA: TGTGCCAGCAGCCGGAGGGGGAATTCTATCCAGCCCCAGCATTTT.

The chain joins TRBV19 to TRBJ2-1; TRBD2 agrees at 11 bases. Germline CDR1 reads LNHDA; CDR2 reads SQIVND (reference sequence). After removal of 2 bases from V and 4 bases from J, the junction contained 1 base not matched to a gene. There are 15 residues in the CDR3. The CDR3 sequence: CASSIRLAGYNEQFF. The CDR3 coding sequence is TGTGCCAGTAGTATAAGACTAGCGGGGTACAATGAGCAGTTCTTC.

This clone appeared a few times. The rearrangement links TRBV28 to TRBJ1-2, with 7 bases fitting TRBD1. The CDR3 covers 15 residues. V lost 4 bases, J lost 6 bases, and 11 bases stayed unmatched. Germline assignment: CDR1 MDHEN and CDR2 SYDVKM. This CDR3 reads CASSSPDRTLDGYTF. CDR3 nucleotide sequence: TGTGCCAGCAGTTCCCCGGACAGGACGCTCGATGGCTACACCTTC.

The genes are TRBV19 and TRBJ2-3, with 9 positions matching TRBD1. Germline V gene data show CDR1 as LNHDA and CDR2 as SQIVND (reference sequence). This CDR3 comprises 16 residues. V was pared by 5 bases and J by 1 base, with 7 bases of the junction left unmatched. The CDR3 loop is CASSFLDRGGTDTQYF. In DNA form, the CDR3 reads TGTGCCAGTAGTTTTTTGGACAGGGGAGGCACAGATACGCAGTATTTT.

This chain uses TRBV9 with TRBJ1-1, with a weak D call TRBD1 (5 bases). Germline loops: CDR1 SGDLS, CDR2 YYNGEE. Trimming took off 2 bases at V and 5 bases at J, with 16 bases between the two ends. The CDR3 is 15 amino acids. This chain's CDR3 is CASSVGGGPWTEAFF. CDR3 DNA: TGTGCCAGCAGCGTGGGGGGGGGTCCTTGGACTGAAGCTTTCTTT.

The chain uses TRBV7-8 and TRBJ1-2; no firm D call. The V end lost 3 bases, the J end lost 6 bases, and 20 bases lay between the germline ends. Germline CDR1 is SGHVS and CDR2 is FQNEAQ. The CDR3 consists of 16 residues. The CDR3 bases are TGTGCCAGCAGCTTCCTCCCAGTAGGCAGGCAGAATGGCTACACCTTC. It yields the protein CASSFLPVGRQNGYTF.